What follows describes a single TCR beta chain. The clone's antigen remains unknown. No quality values exist for individual bases; no much larger clone is one base distant. Patients with autoimmune disease history or receiving systemic immunosuppression were excluded from the trial. In every dose cohort, peripheral blood was drawn for TCR sequencing at baseline, cycle 4 day 1, and cycle 7 day 1. The samples were drawn from a first-in-human, open-label, multicenter phase I dose-escalation trial of ivuxolimab. The trial enrolled adults with locally advanced or metastatic head and neck squamous cell, hepatocellular, melanoma or renal cell carcinoma. Before TCR sequencing, CD4+ T cells and CD8+ T cells were sorted from peripheral blood as separate populations. The data originate from a study of OX40 agonist ivuxolimab in advanced cancers. Describing the broader study: Ivuxolimab was a fully human IgG2 agonistic monoclonal antibody targeting the costimulatory receptor OX40 (CD134). Intravenous ivuxolimab was administered to patients every 2 weeks at six dose levels: 0.01, 0.1, 0.3, 1.5, 3 and 10 mg/kg. Among the 50 to 55 dose-escalation patients, 19 had hepatocellular carcinoma, 15 melanoma, 9 renal cell carcinoma and 9 head and neck cancer. In the dose-escalation cohort, roughly 80% of patients were male, and the mean age was about 55 years, with a range of roughly 20 to 80. Prior anti-PD-1, anti-PD-L1 or anti-CTLA-4 therapy was permitted, and checkpoint inhibitors had been received by roughly 40% of dose-escalation patients. Partial responses occurred in three dose-escalation patients: two with cutaneous melanoma and one with hepatocellular carcinoma. Peripheral TCRbeta sequencing aimed to test whether ivuxolimab altered TCR sequence diversity and caused clonal T-cell expansion. The paper covers the monotherapy dose-escalation part of the phase I ivuxolimab trial, which included N of about 51 patients. Broad study findings and their caveats: Low levels of normalized T-cell clonal expansion were also seen in some patients who did not respond. After ivuxolimab, expanded clones were on average more numerous among CD8+ T cells than among CD4+ T cells. In the 0.1-3.0 mg/kg groups, partial responders were among the patients with the lowest normalized peripheral clonal expansion, particularly in CD8+ T cells. Antigen specificity was not determined for the clonally expanded peripheral T cells. Clonal expansion of both CD4+ and CD8+ blood T cells was observed from baseline to week 6 at doses 0.1 to 3.0 mg/kg.

To sequence the TCRbeta CDR3 region, genomic DNA was isolated from the sorted cells. The immunoSEQ Assay was used for sequencing of TCRbeta CDR3 regions. Entries here come from immuneACCESS through TCRdb and include only in-frame sequences with V and J called. Some clones fail to appear in such tables; in the studies checked, an unresolved V gene covers under half of the shortfall, and the cause of the remainder is unknown. A total of approximately 59,000 clones appear in this sample, around 85% of them only once. The ten most abundant clones make up roughly 3.5% of the sample. Specimen: CD4+ or CD8+ T cells sorted from blood, collected in a trial of the OX40 agonist ivuxolimab. The receptor's source is an adult with an advanced solid tumor such as melanoma, head and neck, liver or kidney cancer.

The bases are TGTGCCAGCAGCGTAGGGGGAGGACGGCCTGCTTTCTTT. Its protein is CASSVGGGRPAFF. In this chain, TRBV9 is recombined with TRBJ1-1; the D segment cannot be called with confidence. For CDR1 and CDR2, the germline V gene lists SGDLS and YYNGEE. The CDR3 holds 13 amino acids from the cysteine to the phenylalanine. The retained sequence is limited to the CDR3, 39 bases, with the frame set at the first base. V loses 0 bases, J loses 11 bases, and the germline ends lie 14 bases apart. When the CDR3 is completed using the reference TRBV9 and TRBJ1-1 genes on either side, the full variable domain is DSGVTQTPKHLITATGQRVTLRCSPRSGDLSVYWYQQSLDQGLQFLIQYYNGEERAKGNILERFSAQQFPDLHSELNLSSLELGDSALYFCASSVGGGRPAFFGQGTRLTVV.